This T cell receptor (beta chain) was profiled in a study of blood T cell repertoires in COVID-19 (dated by TCRdb to the early 2020s). Context from the whole study: Samples covering the acute and convalescent phases of COVID-19 were provided by collaborators in the United States, Italy and Spain. The material from the prospective study consisted of cDNA or gDNA derived from T cells, B-cell-depleted T cells, or PBMCs. The dataset comprised deeply sampled blood TCRbeta repertoires from subjects exposed to, actively infected with, or recovered from COVID-19. The repertoires were made available in a free public database intended to serve as a resource for research on the immune response to SARS-CoV-2. Samples were obtained from the ongoing ImmuneRACE study (first 160 participants) and from 1,254 subjects provided by 6 global collaborators. The sample metadata nearly always contained a de-identified subject ID, COVID-19 status, age in years and sex. Where HLA class I and class II types were available, the types were taken from metadata supplied by the sample provider, not from assay-based typing.

Summary of the overall study and its limitations: Clinical and demographic metadata were provided uncurated, with the amount varying by source and participant.

The CDR3, cysteine through phenylalanine, is 12 amino acids long. Of all the DNA, just the CDR3 is kept, 36 bases in frame from base 1. The germline ends are 7 bases apart after V is trimmed by 4 bases and J by 1 base. CDR1 is given as SQVTM and CDR2 as ANQGSEA, both from the germline V gene. The immunoSEQ Assay, a bias-controlled multiplex PCR, was used to amplify TCRbeta CDR3 regions from genomic DNA. As for the authors' bioinformatics: Within the assay, amplification of reference gene primers was used to estimate how many nucleated cells each sample contained. To quantify the absolute abundance of each unique TCRbeta CDR3 rearrangement, sequence reads were collapsed and filtered. For each sample, productive Simpson clonality was calculated by taking the square root of Simpson's diversity index across productive rearrangements. Entries here come from immuneACCESS through TCRdb and include only in-frame sequences with V and J called. Some clones fail to appear in such tables; in the studies checked, an unresolved V gene covers under half of the shortfall, and the cause of the remainder is unknown. The DNA was the basis for D and trimming; V, J and clone size are from that table. The sample table shows just over 250,000 clones, and about 81% are seen once. Approximately 4.5% of the sample goes to the ten largest clones.

This clone was detected once. It has no known antigen specificity. No clone much larger than this one lies a single base away; base qualities are absent. In the prospective study, participants were roughly 18 to 90 years old, resided in about two dozen geographic areas of the United States, and were enrolled through a virtual design. In the prospective study, cohorts were assigned on the basis of participant-reported clinical history obtained from a screening survey and a study questionnaire. In the prospective study, mobile phlebotomists collected whole blood, serum and a nasopharyngeal or oropharyngeal swab from each participant. Participants in the prospective study had the option to provide additional blood draws and questionnaires over a roughly two-month period. Before DNA extraction, blood samples from the prospective study were shipped at room temperature or frozen.

Material for sequencing was PBMCs or T cells enriched from blood (not recorded which). The receptor was derived from a man aged 25 to 40 with acute COVID-19. This sequence uses TRBV29-1 and TRBJ1-1; the D segment could be TRBD1, given 5 matching bases. The sequenced DNA: TGCAGCGTTGCTGGGGCGAACACTGAAGCTTTCTTT. This is translated as CSVAGANTEAFF.